A single sample is the source of the 26 T cell receptor beta chains below, sequenced in a study of blood T cell repertoires in COVID-19. Clones were sequenced by immunoSEQ multiplex PCR, and TCRdb holds only the in-frame ones, with some missing. The sample has around 200,000 clones, around 82% seen once. The sequenced sample was peripheral blood. The receptors come from a woman aged 70-85 years with acute or convalescent COVID-19.

The rearrangement links TRBV3-1 (or the pseudogene TRBV3-2) to TRBJ2-7; TRBD2 might be the D (6 bases). CDR1 and CDR2 from the germline V gene are LGHDT and YNNKEL (reference sequence). The CDR3 extends over 14 amino acids. Between the trimmed V and J ends, which lost 7 bases and 3 bases, there was a span of 16 bases. The CDR3 sequence is CASTPGLAVYEQYF. For the CDR3, the DNA is TGTGCCAGCACTCCGGGACTCGCAGTCTACGAGCAGTACTTC.

V gene TRBV2 combines with J gene TRBJ1-2, with D tentatively TRBD1 (6 bases). Per the germline V gene, CDR1 is SNHLY and CDR2 is FYNNEI. The CDR3 is made up of 16 amino acids. V was shortened by 3 bases and J by 6 bases, with 20 bases between the two germline ends. The chain's CDR3 is CASSEQGILQGNGYTF. The CDR3 DNA follows: TGTGCCAGCAGTGAGCAGGGCATCCTGCAGGGGAATGGCTACACCTTC.

This sequence joins TRBV18 and TRBJ2-1; D perhaps matches TRBD1 (5 bases). This CDR3 comprises 17 residues. V lost 3 bases and J lost 7, with 22 bases in between. In germline, CDR1 is KGHSH, CDR2 LQKENI. CDR3 loop: CASSPKPASQTANEQFF. CDR3 nucleotide sequence: TGTGCCAGCTCACCCAAGCCGGCCTCGCAGACAGCTAATGAGCAGTTCTTC. Combining the CDR3 with reference TRBV18 and TRBJ2-1 gives the whole variable domain NAGVMQNPRHLVRRRGQEARLRCSPMKGHSHVYWYRQLPEEGLKFMVYLQKENIIDESGMPKERFSAEFPKEGPSILRIQQVVRGDSAAYFCASSPKPASQTANEQFFGPGTRLTVL.

The gene calls are TRBV27 and TRBJ2-7, with 7 bases identical to TRBD2. Germline V gene data show CDR1 as MNHEY and CDR2 as SMNVEV (reference sequence). There are 14 residues in the CDR3. V was pared by 3 bases and J by 3 bases, with 5 bases of the junction left unmatched. CDR3 region: CASSFGGGGYEQYF. CDR3 coding DNA: TGTGCCAGCAGTTTTGGCGGGGGAGGCTACGAGCAGTACTTC.

The gene calls are TRBV6-6 and TRBJ1-1; unclear D gene. In germline, CDR1 is MNHNY, CDR2 SVGAGI (reference sequence). There are 14 residues in the CDR3. The V gene lost 2 bases and the J gene lost 4 bases, with 11 bases spanning the gap. Written as DNA, the CDR3 is TGTGCCAGCAGTTACGAGGTGTGGTCCACTGAAGCTTTCTTT. As protein: CASSYEVWSTEAFF.

This clone was seen a single time. The chain combines TRBV7-2 with TRBJ1-1; D perhaps matches TRBD1 (6 bases). The germline V gene encodes CDR1 SGHTA and CDR2 FQGNSA. This CDR3 is 14 amino acids long. Between the trimmed V and J ends, which lost 4 bases and 6 bases, there was a span of 15 bases. The CDR3 nucleotides are TGTGCCAGCAGCTCACAACAGGGTTTACCTGAAGCTTTCTTT. Protein product: CASSSQQGLPEAFF.

The chain combines TRBV9 with TRBJ1-2, with 7 bases fitting TRBD1. The CDR3 length is 15 residues. Germline V gives CDR1 SGDLS, CDR2 YYNGEE. J lost 2 bases, V lost 4 bases, and 8 bases had no gene match. The CDR3 DNA follows: TGTGCCAGCAGCCCGTTGACAGGGAGGAACTATGGCTACACCTTC. Translation gives CASSPLTGRNYGYTF.

This clone showed up just a few times. The V gene is TRBV28, the J gene TRBJ2-7, with TRBD1 matching over 8 bases. This CDR3 spans 17 amino acids. Losses at the gene ends were 6 bases for V and 2 bases for J; bases not matched to a gene: 15. Germline CDR1 is MDHEN and CDR2 is SYDVKM. The CDR3 DNA reads as TGTGCCAGCAGGACTCCAGGACAGGGAGGAGTGGCCTACGAGCAGTACTTC. Its translation: CASRTPGQGGVAYEQYF. Complete variable domain (other parts from reference TRBV28 and TRBJ2-7): DVKVTQSSRYLVKRTGEKVFLECVQDMDHENMFWYRQDPGLGLRLIYFSYDVKMKEKGDIPEGYSVSREKKERFSLILESASTNQTSMYLCASRTPGQGGVAYEQYFGPGTRLTVT.

This chain connects TRBV11-2 to TRBJ2-1; D might be TRBD1 (6 bases). This CDR3 is built from 11 residues. Trimming shortened V by 1 base and J by 12 bases, and 7 bases separated the two germline ends. Per germline, CDR1 SGHAT and CDR2 FQNNGV. The CDR3 nucleotides read TGTGCCAGCAGCTTAGGAGGGGGGCAGTTCTTC. Translation gives CASSLGGGQFF.

The V call is TRBV30, the J call TRBJ1-4, with D unresolved. Germline values: CDR1 GTSNPN, CDR2 SVGIG (reference sequence). This CDR3 has 14 amino acids. Trimming left V 5 bases short and J 3 bases short, with 13 bases between. The CDR3 nucleotides are TGTGCCTGGGCACCCCAATCGGCTAATGAAAAACTGTTTTTT. Translation gives CAWAPQSANEKLFF.

V is TRBV2 and J is TRBJ2-3; 7 positions match TRBD1. After removal of 5 bases from V and 4 bases from J, the junction contained 3 bases not matched to a gene. This CDR3 is 13 amino acids long. CDR1 and CDR2 from the germline V gene are SNHLY and FYNNEI. The CDR3 DNA reads TGTGCCAGCAGTCTGCAGGGGGCAGATACGCAGTATTTT. Translated: CASSLQGADTQYF. Full variable domain (missing parts from reference TRBV2 and TRBJ2-3): EPEVTQTPSHQVTQMGQEVILRCVPISNHLYFYWYRQILGQKVEFLVSFYNNEISEKSEIFDDQFSVERPDGSNFTLKIRSTKLEDSAMYFCASSLQGADTQYFGPGTRLTVL.

The sample holds a few counts of this clone. The V call is TRBV5-1, the J call TRBJ2-7; unclear D gene. Per germline, CDR1 SGHRS and CDR2 YFSETQ. V lost 3 bases to trimming and J lost 3 bases, with 13 bases between them. The CDR3 length is 14 residues. This chain's CDR3 is CASSSNTVNYEQYF. CDR3 bases: TGCGCCAGCAGCTCAAACACAGTTAACTACGAGCAGTACTTC. The full variable domain, completed using reference TRBV5-1 and TRBJ2-7, is KAGVTQTPRYLIKTRGQQVTLSCSPISGHRSVSWYQQTPGQGLQFLFEYFSETQRNKGNFPGRFSGRQFSNSRSEMNVSTLELGDSALYLCASSSNTVNYEQYFGPGTRLTVT.

This chain uses TRBV7-8 with TRBJ1-5; D is undetermined. V was cut by 1 base and J by 5 bases, with 12 bases left in between. The CDR3 loop spans 15 amino acids. Germline V CDR1 and CDR2: SGHVS, FQNEAQ. The CDR3 sequence is CASSLVLGGDQPQHF. The DNA of the CDR3 is TGTGCCAGCAGCTTAGTGTTGGGAGGCGATCAGCCCCAGCATTTT. The full variable domain, with the rest looked up from reference TRBV7-8 and TRBJ1-5, is GAGVSQSPRYKVAKRGQDVALRCDPISGHVSLFWYQQALGQGPEFLTYFQNEAQLDKSGLPSDRFFAERPEGSVSTLKIQRTQQEDSAVYLCASSLVLGGDQPQHFGDGTRLSIL.

This rearrangement joins TRBV6-4 to TRBJ2-1; 10 bases are shared with TRBD1. Germline values: CDR1 MRHNA, CDR2 SNTAGT. The CDR3 is made up of 15 amino acids. Losses at the gene ends were 3 bases for V and 3 bases for J; bases not matched to a gene: 2. The CDR3 sequence is CASSEGQGLYNEQFF. The CDR3 bases are TGTGCCAGCAGTGAGGGACAGGGGCTCTACAATGAGCAGTTCTTC.

The chain has TRBV29-1 and TRBJ1-3; no definite D call. Germline CDR1 and CDR2: SQVTM and ANQGSEA. V gave up 7 bases and J gave up 4 bases, with 14 bases separating them. The CDR3 length is 13 residues. The CDR3: CSAGSGTGNTIYF. The CDR3 DNA sequence: TGCAGCGCCGGGTCGGGTACGGGAAACACCATATATTTT.

This chain joins TRBV28 and TRBJ2-1; the D gene is possibly TRBD2 (7 bases). From germline, CDR1 is MDHEN and CDR2 SYDVKM. The CDR3 contains 14 residues. V gave up 2 bases and J gave up 8 bases, with 13 bases separating them. The CDR3 DNA follows: TGTGCCAGCAGTTTAGGTGCGGGGGCGGATGAGCAGTTCTTC. It is translated as CASSLGAGADEQFF.

V is TRBV27 and J is TRBJ2-1; 14 nucleotides match TRBD2. Looked up from germline, CDR1 is MNHEY and CDR2 is SMNVEV (reference sequence). This CDR3 has 14 residues. V gave up 8 bases and J gave up 15 bases; unmatched junction bases: 12. The DNA of the CDR3 is TGTGCCAGCGGGGGCCCGGGACTAGCGGGAGAGGGGTTCTTC. This codes for CASGGPGLAGEGFF.

The V and J genes are TRBV24-1 and TRBJ1-5; unclear D gene. CDR3 length: 14 amino acids. The germline V and J ends were trimmed by 5 bases and 0 bases, with 7 bases remaining between them. Looked up from germline, CDR1 is KGHDR and CDR2 is SFDVKD. The CDR3: CATSGQYSNQPQHF. CDR3 bases: TGTGCCACCAGTGGCCAGTATAGCAATCAGCCCCAGCATTTT.

CDR3 residues: CASSFGGGDNEQFF. The CDR3 DNA reads TGCGCCAGCAGCTTTGGAGGGGGGGACAATGAGCAGTTCTTC. This chain connects TRBV5-1 to TRBJ2-1; TRBD2 is a possible D gene (7 bases). Germline lookup yields CDR1 SGHRS and CDR2 YFSETQ. With 2 bases removed from V and 5 bases from J, the gap between germline ends came to 11 bases. This CDR3 is built from 14 residues.

This chain links TRBV27 with TRBJ2-3; D not resolved. In germline, CDR1 is MNHEY, CDR2 SMNVEV (reference sequence). This CDR3 is built from 14 residues. The V gene lost 8 bases and the J gene lost 2 bases, with 14 bases spanning the gap. The CDR3 loop reads CASGRRAHTDTQYF. In DNA form, the CDR3 reads TGTGCCAGCGGCCGGAGAGCACACACAGATACGCAGTATTTT.

The chain has TRBV2 and TRBJ2-7; 7 nucleotides line up with TRBD1. In germline, CDR1 is SNHLY, CDR2 FYNNEI. The CDR3 spans 14 residues. V trimming: 6 bases; J trimming: 3 bases; junction bases outside the gene matches: 8. For the CDR3, the DNA is TGTGCCAGCAGCCCCTACCAGGGGGACTACGAGCAGTACTTC. Translating gives CASSPYQGDYEQYF.

CDR3 residues: CASRPRRDRTPYGYTF. The CDR3 coding sequence is TGTGCCAGCAGACCTCGGAGGGACAGGACCCCCTATGGCTACACCTTC. The chain is built from TRBV2 and TRBJ1-2; 8 nucleotides line up with TRBD1. The V gene's germline CDR1 is SNHLY and CDR2 FYNNEI. The CDR3 has 16 residues. V shed 6 bases, J shed 4 bases, and the junction held 13 bases outside the gene matches.

The chain carries TRBV5-1 and TRBJ2-7; the D gene is possibly TRBD2 (6 bases). Looked up from germline, CDR1 is SGHRS and CDR2 is YFSETQ. Trimming pared 0 bases from V and 3 bases from J, leaving 13 bases between. The CDR3 spans 15 residues. The CDR3 nucleotides read TGCGCCAGCAGCTTGGCCGGGGGAGTCGGCTACGAGCAGTACTTC. It codes for CASSLAGGVGYEQYF.

This clone has just one count. V is TRBV15 and J is TRBJ2-1; 9 nucleotides agree with TRBD1. Unmatched junction bases numbered 8, after V lost 5 bases and J lost 0 bases. Germline V CDR1 and CDR2: LNHNV, YYDKDF (reference sequence). The length of the CDR3 is 17 residues. The CDR3 region has the DNA TGTGCCACCAGCTCTCAGAGGGGACAGGGCTCCTACAATGAGCAGTTCTTC. It is translated as CATSSQRGQGSYNEQFF.

This rearrangement joins TRBV28 to TRBJ1-5, with 8 bases identical to TRBD1. Germline trimming cut 5 bases from V and 7 bases from J; bases unmatched to any gene: 4. The CDR3 runs to 13 residues. CDR1 is MDHEN, CDR2 SYDVKM, per germline. The CDR3 protein is CASSGTGGQPQHF. DNA for the CDR3: TGTGCCAGCAGTGGGACAGGAGGGCAGCCCCAGCATTTT.

The chain has TRBV7-2 and TRBJ2-1; D ambiguous. The CDR3 consists of 15 residues. V shed 4 bases and J shed 0 bases, with 10 bases lying between them. Germline V gene data show CDR1 as SGHTA and CDR2 as FQGNSA. The CDR3 loop reads CASSYTESSYNEQFF. The CDR3 bases are TGTGCCAGCAGCTACACAGAGAGCTCCTACAATGAGCAGTTCTTC.